This TCR beta chain is from a study of shared clonotypes between healthy human individuals (dated by TCRdb to 2020 to 2022). In the study overall: The cohort comprised a couple of women and a few men aged 18 to 49 years. For each donor, CD4 naive and CD4 memory were each run on three plates, CD8 naive on two plates, and CD8 memory on one plate. The study deeply sequenced blood TCR repertoires of several healthy adults to estimate repertoire size and the extent of clonotype sharing between individuals. Different laboratories and diverse techniques were used to prepare libraries and sequence TCR repertoires, to increase sequencing depth and limit assay-specific biases. Between about 0.85 and 9.5 billion PBMCs per donor were obtained by leukapheresis. Here is what the overall study found, with its caveats: The genetic and exposure-history diversity represented was limited by the small number of donors. Across four donors, about 5% of naive CD4, roughly 3.5% of naive CD8, approximately 2.5% of memory CD4, and under 0.45% of memory CD8 clonotypes were shared. Compared with non-shared clonotypes, the clonotypes found in all four sorted-subset donors had higher generation probabilities. Even with the large sequencing depth, rarefaction of the sorted-subset datasets indicated that sequencing was incomplete. Larger estimated clonotype richness was generally found for naive subsets than for memory subsets. Sampling was restricted to blood, and TCR repertoires in tissues likely differ from the TCR repertoires found in blood. Pairwise subsampling indicated that sequencing depth was expected to affect the degree of clonotype sharing among donors.

CDR1 and CDR2 were assigned from the germline V gene as SGHVS and FQNEAQ. Including cysteine and phenylalanine, the CDR3 has 16 amino acids. The kept DNA is CDR3 alone, 48 bases in frame from the first base. V sheds 2 bases and J sheds 0 bases, leaving 11 bases between their ends. The donors were healthy, HIV-negative adults who had no recently reported acute infections or vaccinations. Every donor was a Caucasian adult living in Nashville, Tennessee, USA. Magnetic negative selection was used to enrich CD4+ T cells, after which naive cells were positively selected on CD45RA and the negative fraction became the memory subset. Blood was collected by leukapheresis, and PBMCs were isolated by Ficoll-Histopaque density gradient centrifugation and then cryopreserved in liquid nitrogen vapor phase. Analytical flow cytometry was used to check the purity and quantity of every magnetically sorted T cell population. Each sorted fraction had its genomic DNA isolated and then quantified by UV absorbance on a Nanodrop 2000c.

Using the deep immunoSEQ assay, multiplex PCR amplified TCR CDR3 regions from genomic DNA. For each cell subset, the extracted genomic DNA was distributed evenly across all wells of several immunoSEQ 96-well plates, and each plate served as one replicate. For sorted subsets, about 0.2 ug genomic DNA, equal to tens of thousands of T cell genomes, was loaded into each replicate PCR. The purified libraries were quantified using a Qubit 3.0 fluorometer, sized with a Bioanalyzer 2100, and then quantified again using the KAPA Library Quantification kit. Each immunoSEQ 96-well plate was sequenced on its own single-read 150-cycle Illumina NextSeq 550 flow cell. Turning to the authors' computational methods: Because the immunoSEQ output held only junctional sequences and lacked quality scores, the filtering could not match the filtering applied to full-length reads. Sequences were annotated with PyIR, a Python wrapper for IgBLAST v1.9, and V/J genes and CDR3 were assigned using IMGT germline references. Reads were removed for weak V/J assignments (E-value above 1e-6), missing CDR3, stop codons, out-of-frame junctions, or ambiguous translated residues. A V3J clonotype was defined by an identical inferred V gene, J gene, and CDR3 amino acid sequence. The percentage overlap between two repertoires was calculated by dividing the number of shared unique clonotypes by the size of the smaller repertoire. RTK rarefaction, the Chao1 estimator, and Recon v2.1 estimates of unobserved clonotypes were used to assess repertoire richness. Generation probabilities for all TCRbeta clonotypes obtained by the gDNA method from a handful of donors were computed using OLGA. In its TCRdb copy, this immuneACCESS table keeps in-frame sequences only and misses some clones. Where compared with another copy, unresolved V genes explain less than half of these, and the others have no known cause. Clonal size and the V and J genes are those of that table, whereas D and trimming came from the DNA. Counted in this sample were around 940,000 clones; about 80% of them appeared once. The ten largest clonotypes hold over 1.3% of the sample.

A word on this clone: Its antigen has not been determined. Base qualities are not recorded, but no much larger clone differs from it by a single base.

This receptor was obtained from a man younger than 35 in good health. The chain joins TRBV7-8 to TRBJ1-3; there is no confident call for the D gene. The specimen sequenced was memory CD4+ T cells sorted from blood. The cell subset or site tag for this specimen amounts to: CD45RA-negative fraction. The CDR3 protein: CASSLFSSSSGNTIYF. Read as DNA, the sequence is TGTGCCAGCAGCTTATTTTCATCTTCCTCTGGAAACACCATATATTTT.